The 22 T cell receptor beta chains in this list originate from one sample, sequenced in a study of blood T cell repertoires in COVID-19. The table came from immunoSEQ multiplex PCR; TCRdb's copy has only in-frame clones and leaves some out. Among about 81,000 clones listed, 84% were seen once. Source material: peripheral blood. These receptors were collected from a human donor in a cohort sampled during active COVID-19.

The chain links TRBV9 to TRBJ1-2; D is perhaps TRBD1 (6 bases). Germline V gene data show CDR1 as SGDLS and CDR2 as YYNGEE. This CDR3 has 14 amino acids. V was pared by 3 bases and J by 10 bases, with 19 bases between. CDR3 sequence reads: CASSATGSSDPYTF. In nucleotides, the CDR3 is TGTGCCAGCAGCGCAACAGGGTCCTCGGATCCCTACACCTTC.

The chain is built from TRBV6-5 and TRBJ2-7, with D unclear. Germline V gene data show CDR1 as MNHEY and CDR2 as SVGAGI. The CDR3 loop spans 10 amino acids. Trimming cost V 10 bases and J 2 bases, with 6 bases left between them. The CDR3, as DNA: TGTGCCACCCTAGCCTACGAGCAGTACTTC. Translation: CATLAYEQYF.

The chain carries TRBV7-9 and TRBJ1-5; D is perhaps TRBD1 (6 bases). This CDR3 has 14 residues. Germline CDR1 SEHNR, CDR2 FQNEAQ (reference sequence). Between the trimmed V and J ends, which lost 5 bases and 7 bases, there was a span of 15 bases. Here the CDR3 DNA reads TGTGCCAGCAGCCCTACAGGGACCGGACAGCCCCAGCATTTT. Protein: CASSPTGTGQPQHF. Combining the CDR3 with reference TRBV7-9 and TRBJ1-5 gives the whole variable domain DTGVSQNPRHKITKRGQNVTFRCDPISEHNRLYWYRQTLGQGPEFLTYFQNEAQLEKSRLLSDRFSAERPKGSFSTLEIQRTEQGDSAMYLCASSPTGTGQPQHFGDGTRLSIL.

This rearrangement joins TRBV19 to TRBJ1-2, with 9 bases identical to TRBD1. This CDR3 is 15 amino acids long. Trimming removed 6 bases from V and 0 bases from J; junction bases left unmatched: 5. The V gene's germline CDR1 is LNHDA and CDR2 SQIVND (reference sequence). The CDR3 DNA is TGTGCCAGTAGGGACAGGGGAGGACCTAACTATGGCTACACCTTC. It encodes CASRDRGGPNYGYTF. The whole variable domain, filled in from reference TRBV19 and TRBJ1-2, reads DGGITQSPKYLFRKEGQNVTLSCEQNLNHDAMYWYRQDPGQGLRLIYYSQIVNDFQKGDIAEGYSVSREKKESFPLTVTSAQKNPTAFYLCASRDRGGPNYGYTFGSGTRLTVV.

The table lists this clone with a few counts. The CDR3 is CASSLDRAGANVLTF. The CDR3 coding sequence is TGTGCCAGCAGTTTGGACAGAGCTGGGGCCAACGTCCTGACTTTC. The V and J genes are TRBV27 and TRBJ2-6; D might be TRBD1 (6 bases). Trimming took off 3 bases at V and 2 bases at J, with 8 bases between the two ends. The CDR3 is 15 amino acids. CDR1 MNHEY and CDR2 SMNVEV come from the germline V gene (reference sequence). The whole variable domain, remainder taken from reference TRBV27 and TRBJ2-6, is EAQVTQNPRYLITVTGKKLTVTCSQNMNHEYMSWYRQDPGLGLRQIYYSMNVEVTDKGDVPEGYKVSRKEKRNFPLILESPSPNQTSLYFCASSLDRAGANVLTFGAGSRLTVL.

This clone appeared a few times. Here the CDR3 reads CASRPDRDRGFRGYGYTF. The CDR3 bases are TGTGCCAGCAGGCCGGACCGGGACAGGGGCTTCAGGGGCTATGGCTACACCTTC. This sequence joins TRBV27 and TRBJ1-2; 10 bases match TRBD1. Germline V lookup: CDR1 MNHEY, CDR2 SMNVEV (reference sequence). With 6 bases clipped from V and 4 bases from J, the junction kept 17 bases outside the gene matches. The CDR3 spans 18 residues.

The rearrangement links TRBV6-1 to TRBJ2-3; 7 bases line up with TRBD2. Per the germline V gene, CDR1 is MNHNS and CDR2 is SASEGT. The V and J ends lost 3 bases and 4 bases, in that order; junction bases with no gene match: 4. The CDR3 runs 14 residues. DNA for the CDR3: TGTGCCAGCAGTGAGCAGCGGGGATCAGATACGCAGTATTTT. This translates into CASSEQRGSDTQYF.

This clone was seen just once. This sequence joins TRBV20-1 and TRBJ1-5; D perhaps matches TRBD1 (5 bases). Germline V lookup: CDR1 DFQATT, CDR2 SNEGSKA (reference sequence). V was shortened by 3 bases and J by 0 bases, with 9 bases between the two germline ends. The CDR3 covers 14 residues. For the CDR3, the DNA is TGCAGTGCTAGTAACAGGCATAGCAATCAGCCCCAGCATTTT. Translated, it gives CSASNRHSNQPQHF.

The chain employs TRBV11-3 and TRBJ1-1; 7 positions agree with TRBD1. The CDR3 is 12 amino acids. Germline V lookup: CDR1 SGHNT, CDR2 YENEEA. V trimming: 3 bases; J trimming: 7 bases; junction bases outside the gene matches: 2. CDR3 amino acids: CASSLNRGEAFF. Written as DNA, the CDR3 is TGTGCCAGCAGCTTGAACAGGGGTGAAGCTTTCTTT.

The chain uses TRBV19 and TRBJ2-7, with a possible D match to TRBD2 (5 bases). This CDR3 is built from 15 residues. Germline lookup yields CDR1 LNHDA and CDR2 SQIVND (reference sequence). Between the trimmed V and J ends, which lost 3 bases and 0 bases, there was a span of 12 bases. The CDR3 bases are TGTGCCAGTAGTATTGCGGGTCCAACCTCCTACGAGCAGTACTTC. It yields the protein CASSIAGPTSYEQYF.

The CDR3 region has the DNA TGTGCCAGCAGCGCCCTCGGACAGGGCACCGAGCAGTACTTC. Its protein product is CASSALGQGTEQYF. The genes are TRBV9 and TRBJ2-7; 8 nucleotides match TRBD1. Germline V gives CDR1 SGDLS, CDR2 YYNGEE. J was trimmed by 6 bases and V by 3 bases; bases with no gene match: 8. The CDR3 totals 14 residues.

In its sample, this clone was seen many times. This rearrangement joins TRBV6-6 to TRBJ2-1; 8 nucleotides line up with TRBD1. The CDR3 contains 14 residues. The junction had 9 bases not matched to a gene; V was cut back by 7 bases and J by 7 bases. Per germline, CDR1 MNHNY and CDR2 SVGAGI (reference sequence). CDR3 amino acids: CASTTGQGGNEQFF. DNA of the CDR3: TGTGCCAGCACCACAGGACAGGGTGGGAATGAGCAGTTCTTC.

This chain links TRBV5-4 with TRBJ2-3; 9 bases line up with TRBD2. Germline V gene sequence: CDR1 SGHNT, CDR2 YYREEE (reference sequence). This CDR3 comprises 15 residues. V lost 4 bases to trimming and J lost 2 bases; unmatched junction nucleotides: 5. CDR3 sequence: CASSRSGGNTDTQYF. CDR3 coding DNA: TGTGCCAGCAGCCGAAGCGGGGGGAACACAGATACGCAGTATTTT.

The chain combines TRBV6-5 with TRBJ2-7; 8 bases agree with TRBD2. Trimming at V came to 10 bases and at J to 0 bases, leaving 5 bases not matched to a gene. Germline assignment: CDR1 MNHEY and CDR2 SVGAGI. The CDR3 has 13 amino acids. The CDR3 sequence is CATRGGTSYEQYF. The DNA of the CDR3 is TGTGCCACCCGGGGGGGGACCTCCTACGAGCAGTACTTC.

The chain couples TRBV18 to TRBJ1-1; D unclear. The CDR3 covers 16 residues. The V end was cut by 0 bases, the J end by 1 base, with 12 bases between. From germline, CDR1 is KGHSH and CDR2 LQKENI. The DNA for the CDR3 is TGTGCCAGCTCACCACCGACCGGACTGAGGAACACTGAAGCTTTCTTT. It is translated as CASSPPTGLRNTEAFF.

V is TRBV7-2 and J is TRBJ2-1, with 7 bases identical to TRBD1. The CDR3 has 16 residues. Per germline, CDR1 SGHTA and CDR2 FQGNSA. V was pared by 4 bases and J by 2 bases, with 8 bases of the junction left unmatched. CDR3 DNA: TGTGCCAGCAGCTCCACGCGACAGGGCACCTACAATGAGCAGTTCTTC. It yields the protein CASSSTRQGTYNEQFF.

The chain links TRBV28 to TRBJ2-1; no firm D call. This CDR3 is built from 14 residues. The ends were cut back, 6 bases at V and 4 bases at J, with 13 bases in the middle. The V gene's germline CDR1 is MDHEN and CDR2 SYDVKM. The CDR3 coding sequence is TGTGCCAGCAGCCCTCTTTCGAGGTACAATGAGCAGTTCTTC. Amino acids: CASSPLSRYNEQFF.

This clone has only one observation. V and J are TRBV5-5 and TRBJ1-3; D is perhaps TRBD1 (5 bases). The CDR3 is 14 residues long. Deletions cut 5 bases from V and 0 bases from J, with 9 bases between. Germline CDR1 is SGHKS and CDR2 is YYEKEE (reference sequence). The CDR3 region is CASSYGHSGNTIYF. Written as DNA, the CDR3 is TGTGCCAGCAGTTATGGACACTCTGGAAACACCATATATTTT. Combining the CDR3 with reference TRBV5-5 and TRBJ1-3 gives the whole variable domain DAGVTQSPTHLIKTRGQQVTLRCSPISGHKSVSWYQQVLGQGPQFIFQYYEKEERGRGNFPDRFSARQFPNYSSELNVNALLLGDSALYLCASSYGHSGNTIYFGEGSWLTVV.

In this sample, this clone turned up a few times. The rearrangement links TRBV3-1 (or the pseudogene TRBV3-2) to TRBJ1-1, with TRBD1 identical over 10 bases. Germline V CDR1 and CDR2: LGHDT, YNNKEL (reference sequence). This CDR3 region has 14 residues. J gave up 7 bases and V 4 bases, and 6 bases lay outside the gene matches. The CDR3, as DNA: TGTGCCAGCAGCCTCGGGACAGGGGAGGTTGAAGCTTTCTTT. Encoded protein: CASSLGTGEVEAFF.

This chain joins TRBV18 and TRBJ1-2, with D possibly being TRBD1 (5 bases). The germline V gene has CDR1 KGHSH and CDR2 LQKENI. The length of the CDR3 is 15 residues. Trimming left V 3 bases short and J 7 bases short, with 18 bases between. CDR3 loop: CASSPEGRGITGYTF. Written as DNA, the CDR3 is TGTGCCAGCTCACCGGAGGGAAGGGGAATAACTGGCTACACCTTC.

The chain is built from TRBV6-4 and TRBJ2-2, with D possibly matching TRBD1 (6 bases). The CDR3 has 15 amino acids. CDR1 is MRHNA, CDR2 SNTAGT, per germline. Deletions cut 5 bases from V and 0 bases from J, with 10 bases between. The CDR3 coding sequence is TGTGCCAGCAGTCAACAGGGTACGAACACCGGGGAGCTGTTTTTT. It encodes CASSQQGTNTGELFF.

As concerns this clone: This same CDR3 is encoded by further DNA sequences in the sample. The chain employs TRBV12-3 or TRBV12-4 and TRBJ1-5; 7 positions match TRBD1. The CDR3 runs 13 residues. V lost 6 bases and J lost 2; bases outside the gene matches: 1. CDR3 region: CASRGTGNQPQHF. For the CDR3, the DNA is TGTGCCAGCAGAGGGACAGGCAATCAGCCCCAGCATTTT.